Below are 28 T cell receptor beta chains sequenced from a single sample in a study of T cells in Graves' hyperthyroidism and ophthalmopathy. RNA transcripts served as the template for amplifying TCR beta CDR3 regions. Using the HTBI primer set, a first-round RT-PCR was run on the TCR CDR3. TCRdb fed the multiplex PCR reads into MiXCR, producing one record per CDR3 protein. Of some 460,000 distinct CDR3 sequences listed, around 16% are singletons. Sample: blood. These receptors were collected from a woman between 18 and 29 years old with Graves' hyperthyroidism.

This clonotype was seen at least ten times. The rearrangement links TRBV10-1 to TRBJ2-7; D may match TRBD1 or TRBD2 (5 bases each). Germline V gene sequence: CDR1 WNHNN, CDR2 SYGVQD (reference sequence). The CDR3 loop spans 14 amino acids. V shed 0 bases and J shed 5 bases, with 11 bases lying between them. DNA for the CDR3: TGCGCCAGCAGTGAGTCGAGAGGGGCGGACGAGCAGTACTTC. Amino acid sequence: CASSESRGADEQYF.

This clonotype was detected many times. V usage is TRBV2 and J usage is TRBJ2-1; 10 bases are shared with TRBD1. This CDR3 has 15 amino acids. J was trimmed by 3 bases and V by 8 bases; bases with no gene match: 7. In germline, CDR1 is SNHLY, CDR2 FYNNEI. The chain's CDR3 is CASLRTGGIYNEQFF. DNA of the CDR3: TGTGCCAGCCTGAGGACAGGGGGGATCTACAATGAGCAGTTCTTC.

This clonotype was seen more than once but under ten times. This could be a read error, since a much larger clone is one nucleotide away. The chain carries TRBV20-1 and TRBJ2-7; TRBD2 might be the D (6 bases). Germline V CDR1 and CDR2: DFQATT, SNEGSKA (reference sequence). Trimming removed 2 bases at V and 4 bases at J, with 15 bases between. CDR3 length: 14 amino acids. DNA of the CDR3: TGCAGTGCTAGAAATTTAGGACTACCATACGAGCAGTACTTC. This codes for CSARNLGLPYEQYF.

This clonotype was found many times. This rearrangement joins TRBV30 to TRBJ2-7; no clear D. Looked up from germline, CDR1 is GTSNPN and CDR2 is SVGIG (reference sequence). The length of the CDR3 is 13 residues. V was clipped by 1 base and J by 6 bases, with 13 bases between them. CDR3 sequence reads: CAWSEPPRREQYF. DNA of the CDR3: TGTGCCTGGAGTGAGCCCCCACGACGCGAGCAGTACTTC.

This clonotype was counted only a few times. The rearrangement uses TRBV10-1 and TRBJ2-1, with TRBD1 matching 10 bases. CDR3 size: 12 residues. Germline CDR1 reads WNHNN; CDR2 reads SYGVQD (reference sequence). Trimming at V came to 8 bases and at J to 9 bases, leaving 4 bases not matched to a gene. CDR3 sequence reads: CASRDRGSEQFF. The CDR3 DNA reads as TGCGCCAGCCGGGACAGGGGATCTGAGCAGTTCTTC.

As for this clonotype: Its ends do not fully match the called genes, so a read error is possible. V gene TRBV20-1 combines with J gene TRBJ2-7; 12 positions match TRBD2. The CDR3 covers 14 residues. Germline assignment: CDR1 DFQATT and CDR2 SNEGSKA (reference sequence). DNA of the CDR3: TGCAGTGCTAGCCGGACTAGCGGGACCTACGAGCAGTGCTTC. Protein: CSASRTSGTYEQCF.

This clonotype has only a few counts. V is TRBV5-1 and J is TRBJ2-5, with 7 bases identical to TRBD1. Germline CDR1 SGHRS, CDR2 YFSETQ. The CDR3 has 15 residues. Trimming removed 5 bases from V and 0 bases from J; junction bases left unmatched: 7. CDR3 DNA: TGCGCCAGCAGACAAGGGGGACAGCACCAAGAGACCCAGTACTTC. Protein product: CASRQGGQHQETQYF.

V gene TRBV4-2 combines with J gene TRBJ2-1; TRBD2 agrees at 8 bases. This CDR3 is 16 amino acids long. Germline CDR1 reads LGHNA; CDR2 reads YNFKEQ. J lost 4 bases, V lost 5 bases, and 10 bases had no gene match. The chain's CDR3 is CASSFRGGGLYNEQFF. The CDR3 nucleotides are TGTGCCAGCAGCTTTCGGGGGGGGGGCCTTTACAATGAGCAGTTCTTC.

This clonotype was seen at least ten times. The gene calls are TRBV27 and TRBJ2-1; 8 bases line up with TRBD1. Per germline, CDR1 MNHEY and CDR2 SMNVEV (reference sequence). The CDR3 is 15 residues long. Trimming cost V 5 bases and J 8 bases; bases outside gene matches: 11. The CDR3 protein is CASSRPGTGADEQFF. CDR3 bases: TGTGCCAGCAGTCGGCCCGGGACAGGCGCGGATGAGCAGTTCTTC.

This clonotype was recorded a few times. CDR3 DNA sequence: TGTGCCAGCAGTTGGACTAGCGGTCACTCCTACGAGCAGTACTTC. Its protein is CASSWTSGHSYEQYF. The rearrangement uses TRBV5-5 and TRBJ2-7; TRBD2 agrees at 10 bases. With 5 bases clipped from V and 0 bases from J, the junction kept 5 bases outside the gene matches. This CDR3 contains 15 residues. Looked up from germline, CDR1 is SGHKS and CDR2 is YYEKEE (reference sequence).

There are many counts of this clonotype. V is TRBV5-1 and J is TRBJ2-3; D unresolved. Germline CDR1 reads SGHRS; CDR2 reads YFSETQ. The V and J ends lost 4 bases and 6 bases respectively, with 12 bases between them. This CDR3 is 13 amino acids long. This CDR3 reads CASSMLGGDTQYF. CDR3 sequence (DNA): TGCGCCAGCAGCATGCTAGGTGGCGATACGCAGTATTTT.

This clonotype showed up many times. V is TRBV7-9 and J is TRBJ2-1; D tentatively fits TRBD1 or TRBD2 (5 bases each). Germline CDR1 is SEHNR and CDR2 is FQNEAQ (reference sequence). Between the trimmed V and J ends, which lost 2 bases and 3 bases, there was a span of 11 bases. The CDR3 sequence is 15 residues long. CDR3 in amino acids: CASSLMGPLYNEQFF. The CDR3 nucleotides are TGTGCCAGCAGCTTAATGGGACCCCTCTACAATGAGCAGTTCTTC. The whole variable domain, filled in from reference TRBV7-9 and TRBJ2-1, reads DTGVSQNPRHKITKRGQNVTFRCDPISEHNRLYWYRQTLGQGPEFLTYFQNEAQLEKSRLLSDRFSAERPKGSFSTLEIQRTEQGDSAMYLCASSLMGPLYNEQFFGPGTRLTVL.

This clonotype was seen ten or more times. This sequence joins TRBV11-2 and TRBJ1-4; D is unresolved. The V and J ends lost 2 bases and 7 bases respectively, with 11 bases between them. The germline CDR1 and CDR2 sequences are SGHAT and FQNNGV. The CDR3 loop spans 14 amino acids. The CDR3 loop is CASSLPLITEKLFF. The CDR3 DNA sequence: TGTGCCAGCAGCTTACCCCTGATTACTGAAAAACTGTTTTTT. Full variable domain (missing parts from reference TRBV11-2 and TRBJ1-4): EAGVAQSPRYKIIEKRQSVAFWCNPISGHATLYWYQQILGQGPKLLIQFQNNGVVDDSQLPKDRFSAERLKGVDSTLKIQPAKLEDSAVYLCASSLPLITEKLFFGSGTQLSVL.

This clonotype came up a few times. The rearrangement joins TRBV6-1 to TRBJ2-3; D is unresolved. This CDR3 is built from 9 residues. Trimming pared 4 bases from V and 11 bases from J, leaving 4 bases between. From germline, CDR1 is MNHNS and CDR2 SASEGT. The CDR3 reads CASSVRQYF. The CDR3 nucleotides read TGTGCCAGCAGTGTTAGGCAGTATTTT.

In nucleotides, the CDR3 is TGTGCCACCAGCAGAGACCCTGCGTGGGCTTCGGACACTGAAGCTTTCTTT. It encodes CATSRDPAWASDTEAFF. The V gene is TRBV15, the J gene TRBJ1-1; no reliable D call. V gave up 0 bases and J gave up 3 bases, with 17 bases separating them. The CDR3 totals 17 residues. CDR1 and CDR2 (germline): LNHNV, YYDKDF (reference sequence).

This clonotype was observed at least ten times. The J gene is TRBJ2-7, the V gene TRBV6-1; TRBD1 or TRBD2 may be the D gene (5 bases each). Germline CDR1 and CDR2: MNHNS and SASEGT. The CDR3 is 16 amino acids. V was pared by 0 bases and J by 0 bases, with 12 bases between. The CDR3 DNA is TGTGCCAGCAGTGAAGCGCGGTGGGGGAGCTCCTACGAGCAGTACTTC. Amino acids: CASSEARWGSSYEQYF.

This clonotype was detected many times. V usage is TRBV20-1 and J usage is TRBJ1-4; possibly TRBD1 for D (5 bases). The germline V gene has CDR1 DFQATT and CDR2 SNEGSKA (reference sequence). The CDR3 has 14 residues. Trimming cost V 0 bases and J 7 bases, with 12 bases left between them. The CDR3 DNA reads TGCAGTGCTAGAGATAAGGGGCCTGGTGAAAAACTGTTTTTT. It encodes CSARDKGPGEKLFF.

This clonotype was seen at least ten times. V is TRBV20-1 and J is TRBJ1-1, with TRBD1 matching over 11 bases. V shed 3 bases and J 4 bases; nucleotides not matched to a gene: 13. The CDR3 sequence is 17 residues long. The germline CDR1 and CDR2 sequences are DFQATT and SNEGSKA (reference sequence). CDR3: CSASYPDRGRVSTEAFF. CDR3 nucleotides: TGCAGTGCTAGTTACCCGGACAGGGGGCGGGTAAGCACTGAAGCTTTCTTT.

This clonotype was seen many times. The genes are TRBV20-1 and TRBJ2-5; 7 bases line up with TRBD2. The CDR3 runs to 12 residues. V lost 6 bases to trimming and J lost 2 bases; unmatched junction nucleotides: 3. From germline, CDR1 is DFQATT and CDR2 SNEGSKA (reference sequence). CDR3 nucleotide sequence: TGCAGTGCCGCTAGCGGACAAGAGACCCAGTACTTC. Translating gives CSAASGQETQYF.

This clonotype was recorded a few times. A much more abundant neighbour one base away suggests this may be a read error. CDR3 region: CAGSSPSGAEETQYF. The CDR3 DNA follows: TGTGCCGGCAGTTCTCCCTCGGGGGCAGAAGAGACCCAGTACTTC. The chain links TRBV12-3 or TRBV12-4 to TRBJ2-5; perhaps D is TRBD1 or TRBD2 (6 bases each). The CDR3 has 15 amino acids.

This clonotype was seen only a few times. V is TRBV13 and J is TRBJ1-2, with D perhaps matching TRBD1 (6 bases). Germline-derived CDR1 and CDR2 are PRHDT and FYEKMQ (reference sequence). V gave up 5 bases and J gave up 8 bases, with 21 bases separating them. The CDR3 loop spans 15 amino acids. CDR3 nucleotide sequence: TGTGCCAGCAGCCAAAACCCCCAGGGGATGGGGGGCTACACCTTC. Translating it yields CASSQNPQGMGGYTF.

This clonotype appeared many times. This chain links TRBV5-1 with TRBJ1-1; D is unclear. V lost 2 bases and J lost 10, with 15 bases in between. This CDR3 comprises 13 residues. CDR1 and CDR2 (germline): SGHRS, YFSETQ. CDR3 protein: CASSFVGLIGAFF. The CDR3 DNA is TGCGCCAGCAGCTTTGTGGGCCTCATTGGAGCTTTCTTT.

Turning to this clonotype: It may be a read error: a sequence one base away is much more abundant. DNA of the CDR3: TGTGCCAGCAGTGAGTCTTACACCTACACCGGGGAGCTGTTTTTT. Its protein is CASSESYTYTGELFF. The chain couples TRBV6-4 to TRBJ2-2, with D unclear. V was trimmed by 3 bases and J by 3 bases, leaving 11 bases between them. This CDR3 has 15 residues. Per the germline V gene, CDR1 is MRHNA and CDR2 is SNTAGT.

This clonotype was picked up many times. The rearrangement joins TRBV20-1 to TRBJ2-5; D may be TRBD1 (6 bases). Germline V lookup: CDR1 DFQATT, CDR2 SNEGSKA (reference sequence). CDR3 length equals 13 residues. Deletions cut 6 bases from V and 5 bases from J, with 16 bases between. Written as DNA, the CDR3 is TGCAGTGCGAGGACAGTCCCGTGGGAGACCCAGTACTTC. Its translation: CSARTVPWETQYF.

The chain is built from TRBV10-3 and TRBJ2-1; a weak D match, TRBD1 (7 bases). CDR3 size: 15 residues. V lost 2 bases to trimming and J lost 8 bases, with 16 bases between them. Germline V CDR1 and CDR2: ENHRY, SYGVKD. CDR3 loop: CAISEPGLDRDEQFF. CDR3 bases: TGTGCCATCAGTGAGCCGGGACTCGACAGGGATGAGCAGTTCTTC.

In its sample, this clonotype was seen many times. The chain carries TRBV2 and TRBJ2-3; no firm D call. Trimming took off 5 bases at V and 4 bases at J, with 4 bases between the two ends. CDR3 size: 11 residues. Germline CDR1 and CDR2: SNHLY and FYNNEI. CDR3 sequence (DNA): TGTGCCAGCAGTAACTCAGATACGCAGTATTTT. Translation gives CASSNSDTQYF.

V usage is TRBV19 and J usage is TRBJ2-7, with a possible D match to TRBD2 (5 bases). V lost 1 base and J lost 4, with 11 bases in between. Germline CDR1 LNHDA, CDR2 SQIVND (reference sequence). The CDR3 totals 14 residues. For the CDR3, the DNA is TGTGCCAGTAGTATAGCGGGATCTTTATACGAGCAGTACTTC. The encoded protein is CASSIAGSLYEQYF.

The CDR3 DNA reads as TGTGCCTCTAACAGGGACAGTGGAGGCTACACCTTC. Translation gives CASNRDSGGYTF. This chain links TRBV10-3 with TRBJ1-2; TRBD1 agrees at 7 bases. The CDR3 is 12 residues long. Germline V gene sequence: CDR1 ENHRY, CDR2 SYGVKD. The ends lost 11 bases at V and 8 bases at J; junction bases unmatched: 11.